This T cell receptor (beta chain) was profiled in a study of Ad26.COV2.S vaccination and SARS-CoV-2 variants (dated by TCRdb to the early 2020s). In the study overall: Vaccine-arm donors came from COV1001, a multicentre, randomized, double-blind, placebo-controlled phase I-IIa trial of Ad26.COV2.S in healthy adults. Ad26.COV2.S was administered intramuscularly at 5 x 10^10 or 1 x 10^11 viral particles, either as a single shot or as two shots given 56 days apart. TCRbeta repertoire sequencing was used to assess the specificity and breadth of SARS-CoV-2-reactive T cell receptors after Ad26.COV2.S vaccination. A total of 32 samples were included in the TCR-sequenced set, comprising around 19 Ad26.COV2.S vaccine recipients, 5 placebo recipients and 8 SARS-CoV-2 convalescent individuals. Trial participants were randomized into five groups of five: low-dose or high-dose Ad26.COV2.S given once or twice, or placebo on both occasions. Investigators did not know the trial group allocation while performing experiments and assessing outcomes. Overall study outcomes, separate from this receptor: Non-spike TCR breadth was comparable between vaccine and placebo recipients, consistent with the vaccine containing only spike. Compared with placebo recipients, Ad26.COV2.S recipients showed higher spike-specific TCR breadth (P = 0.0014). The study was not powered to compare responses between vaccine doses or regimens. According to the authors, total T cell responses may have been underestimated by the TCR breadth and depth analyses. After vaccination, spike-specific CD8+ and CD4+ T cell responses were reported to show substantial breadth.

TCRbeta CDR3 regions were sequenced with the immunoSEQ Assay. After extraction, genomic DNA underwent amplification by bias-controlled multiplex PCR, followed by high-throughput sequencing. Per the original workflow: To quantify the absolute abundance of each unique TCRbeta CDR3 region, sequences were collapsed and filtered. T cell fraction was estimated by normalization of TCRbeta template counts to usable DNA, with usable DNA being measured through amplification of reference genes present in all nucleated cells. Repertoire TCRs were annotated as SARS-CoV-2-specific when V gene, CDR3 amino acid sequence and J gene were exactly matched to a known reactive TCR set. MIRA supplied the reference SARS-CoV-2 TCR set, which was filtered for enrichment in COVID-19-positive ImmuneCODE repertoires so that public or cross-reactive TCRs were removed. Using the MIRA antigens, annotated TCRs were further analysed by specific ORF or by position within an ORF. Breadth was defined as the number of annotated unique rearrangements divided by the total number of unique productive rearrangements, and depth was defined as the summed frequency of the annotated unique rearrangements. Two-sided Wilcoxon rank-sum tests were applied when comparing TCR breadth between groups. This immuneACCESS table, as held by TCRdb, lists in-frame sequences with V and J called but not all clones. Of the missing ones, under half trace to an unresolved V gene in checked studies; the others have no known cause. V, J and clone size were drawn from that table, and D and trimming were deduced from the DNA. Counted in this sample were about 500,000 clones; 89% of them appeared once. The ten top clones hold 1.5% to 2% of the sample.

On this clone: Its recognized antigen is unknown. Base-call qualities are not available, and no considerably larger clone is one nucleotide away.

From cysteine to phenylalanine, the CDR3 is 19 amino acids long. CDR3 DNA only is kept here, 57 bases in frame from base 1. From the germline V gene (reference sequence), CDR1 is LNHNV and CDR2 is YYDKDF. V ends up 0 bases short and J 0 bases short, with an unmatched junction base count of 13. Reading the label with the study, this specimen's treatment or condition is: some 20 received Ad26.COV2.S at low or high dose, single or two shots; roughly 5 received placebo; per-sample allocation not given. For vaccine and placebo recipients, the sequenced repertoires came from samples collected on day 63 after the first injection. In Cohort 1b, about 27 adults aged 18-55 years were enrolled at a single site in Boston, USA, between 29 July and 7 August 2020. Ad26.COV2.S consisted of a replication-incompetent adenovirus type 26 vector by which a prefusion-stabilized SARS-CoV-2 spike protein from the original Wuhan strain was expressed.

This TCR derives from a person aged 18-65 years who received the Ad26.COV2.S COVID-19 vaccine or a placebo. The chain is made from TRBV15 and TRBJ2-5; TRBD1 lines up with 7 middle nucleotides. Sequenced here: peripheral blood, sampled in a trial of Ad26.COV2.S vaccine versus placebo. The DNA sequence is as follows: TGTGCCACCAGCAGAGATCGAAACGGACAGGTCAGGTACCAAGAGACCCAGTACTTC. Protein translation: CATSRDRNGQVRYQETQYF.